The 21 T cell receptor beta chains reported below all come from one sample, sequenced in a study of cytomegalovirus exposure and HLA in healthy donors. The PCR used 60 Vbeta and 13 Jbeta primers. The table came from immunoSEQ multiplex PCR; TCRdb's copy has only in-frame clones and leaves some out. The sample lists nearly 80,000 clones; roughly 80% were seen once. The source material was PBMCs. These receptors came from a middle-aged woman in good health and CMV-seropositive.

The chain employs TRBV6-5 and TRBJ1-1; the D gene is possibly TRBD1 (5 bases). This CDR3 comprises 13 residues. Trimming pared 6 bases from V and 7 bases from J, leaving 15 bases between. Germline CDR1 and CDR2: MNHEY and SVGAGI. In DNA form, the CDR3 reads TGTGCCAGCAGCGTCGGACAAGAATTTGAAGCTTTCTTT. Translating it yields CASSVGQEFEAFF.

The chain recombines TRBV2 with TRBJ1-2; D ambiguous. Germline CDR1 and CDR2: SNHLY and FYNNEI. The CDR3 length is 13 residues. Trimming took off 4 bases at V and 0 bases at J, with 6 bases between the two ends. CDR3 bases: TGTGCCAGCAGTGGAGGTTCTAACTATGGCTACACCTTC. This codes for CASSGGSNYGYTF.

The V and J genes are TRBV5-1 and TRBJ1-3; D is possibly TRBD1 (6 bases). Germline V CDR1 and CDR2: SGHRS, YFSETQ. The CDR3 spans 16 residues. The V and J ends lost 0 bases and 3 bases respectively, with 13 bases between them. The CDR3 region is CASSLGQGIGGNTIYF. Written as DNA, the CDR3 is TGCGCCAGCAGCTTGGGGCAGGGGATAGGTGGAAACACCATATATTTT.

J is TRBJ1-1 and V is TRBV2; 8 bases map to TRBD1. CDR3 length: 12 residues. CDR1 is SNHLY and CDR2 is FYNNEI in the germline V gene. Losses at the gene ends were 5 bases for V and 9 bases for J; bases not matched to a gene: 5. CDR3 region: CASSTDRAKAFF. The DNA of the CDR3 is TGTGCCAGCAGTACGGACAGGGCAAAAGCTTTCTTT.

This sequence joins TRBV5-4 and TRBJ2-7; D is perhaps TRBD1 (6 bases). CDR3 length equals 13 residues. The germline CDR1 and CDR2 sequences are SGHNT and YYREEE (reference sequence). Trimming shortened V by 4 bases and J by 9 bases, and 17 bases separated the two germline ends. CDR3 loop: CASSPSVGHGQYF. The CDR3 bases are TGTGCCAGCAGCCCCAGCGTGGGACACGGGCAGTACTTC.

The chain is built from TRBV27 and TRBJ2-3; D not certain. Germline V gene data show CDR1 as MNHEY and CDR2 as SMNVEV (reference sequence). Trimming stripped 2 bases from V and 4 bases from J, with 7 bases between. CDR3 length: 13 amino acids. DNA of the CDR3: TGTGCCAGCAGTTTAGGTGGGCCAGATACGCAGTATTTT. Protein product: CASSLGGPDTQYF.

This chain uses TRBV4-2 with TRBJ1-2; D not certain. V was trimmed by 3 bases and J by 7 bases, leaving 6 bases between them. Germline V gene lookup returns CDR1 LGHNA and CDR2 YNFKEQ. The CDR3 runs 11 residues. The chain's CDR3 is CASSQEAGYTF. The CDR3, as DNA: TGTGCCAGCAGCCAGGAGGCTGGCTACACCTTC.

The chain combines TRBV5-1 with TRBJ2-3, with TRBD2 matching over 14 bases. V was pared by 6 bases and J by 0 bases, with 9 bases of the junction left unmatched. This CDR3 has 18 amino acids. Germline loops: CDR1 SGHRS, CDR2 YFSETQ. CDR3 loop: CASNRLAGGRPSTDTQYF. The CDR3 nucleotides read TGCGCCAGCAACCGACTAGCGGGAGGGAGACCTAGCACAGATACGCAGTATTTT.

J is TRBJ1-5 and V is TRBV19; D is unclear. The germline V gene has CDR1 LNHDA and CDR2 SQIVND (reference sequence). This CDR3 spans 13 amino acids. The V and J ends lost 9 bases and 4 bases respectively, with 13 bases between them. CDR3 DNA: TGTGCCAGCCGGGAGGAGTTAAATCAGCCCCAGCATTTT. The encoded protein is CASREELNQPQHF. The full variable domain, with the rest looked up from reference TRBV19 and TRBJ1-5, is DGGITQSPKYLFRKEGQNVTLSCEQNLNHDAMYWYRQDPGQGLRLIYYSQIVNDFQKGDIAEGYSVSREKKESFPLTVTSAQKNPTAFYLCASREELNQPQHFGDGTRLSIL.

This sequence joins TRBV6-5 and TRBJ2-7; 7 bases map to TRBD1. This CDR3 spans 14 amino acids. Germline CDR1 reads MNHEY; CDR2 reads SVGAGI. J lost 4 bases, V lost 2 bases, and 5 bases had no gene match. For the CDR3, the DNA is TGTGCCAGCAGTTACGGACAGGCCACTTACGAGCAGTACTTC. It specifies CASSYGQATYEQYF.

The chain employs TRBV5-1 and TRBJ2-1; D is possibly TRBD1 (5 bases). V shed 4 bases and J shed 7 bases, with 12 bases lying between them. The CDR3 sequence is 13 residues long. Germline V gives CDR1 SGHRS, CDR2 YFSETQ. The CDR3 region is CASSGAKGNEQFF. The CDR3 DNA follows: TGCGCCAGCAGCGGGGCGAAGGGGAATGAGCAGTTCTTC.

The chain uses TRBV2 and TRBJ2-7, with TRBD1 as a possible D gene (7 bases). V dropped 3 bases and J dropped 3 bases, with 15 bases sitting between them. The V gene's germline CDR1 is SNHLY and CDR2 FYNNEI. This CDR3 has 15 residues. The CDR3 nucleotides are TGTGCCAGCAGTGAGAGGAGGGGGCGTAGCTACGAGCAGTACTTC. It is translated as CASSERRGRSYEQYF. The full variable domain, with the rest looked up from reference TRBV2 and TRBJ2-7, is EPEVTQTPSHQVTQMGQEVILRCVPISNHLYFYWYRQILGQKVEFLVSFYNNEISEKSEIFDDQFSVERPDGSNFTLKIRSTKLEDSAMYFCASSERRGRSYEQYFGPGTRLTVT.

This sequence joins TRBV2 and TRBJ1-4, with 8 bases matching TRBD1. The V segment lost 4 bases and the J segment 4 bases; nucleotides outside the gene matches: 5. CDR1 SNHLY and CDR2 FYNNEI come from the germline V gene. The CDR3 extends over 15 amino acids. The CDR3: CASSVGQGSNEKLFF. In DNA form, the CDR3 reads TGTGCCAGCAGTGTAGGACAGGGAAGTAATGAAAAACTGTTTTTT.

The CDR3 sequence is CATSRDPAYNEQFF. CDR3 in DNA: TGTGCCACCAGCAGAGATCCAGCCTACAATGAGCAGTTCTTC. The V call is TRBV15, the J call TRBJ2-1; D remains unclear. The CDR3 runs 14 residues. CDR1 and CDR2 (germline): LNHNV, YYDKDF (reference sequence). The V end was cut by 0 bases, the J end by 2 bases, with 5 bases between.

The chain combines TRBV7-6 with TRBJ1-5; 8 nucleotides match TRBD1. The CDR3 extends over 15 amino acids. Germline V gives CDR1 SGHVS, CDR2 FNYEAQ. V lost 5 bases and J lost 0; bases outside the gene matches: 3. DNA for the CDR3: TGTGCCAGCAGCCAAGGACAGGGTAGCAATCAGCCCCAGCATTTT. It encodes CASSQGQGSNQPQHF.

This clone came up a few times. The rearrangement joins TRBV28 to TRBJ1-2; 9 nucleotides line up with TRBD1. CDR1 is MDHEN, CDR2 SYDVKM, per germline. This CDR3 comprises 14 residues. V shed 3 bases, J shed 7 bases, and the junction held 6 bases outside the gene matches. CDR3 bases: TGTGCCAGCAGTTTTCCCCCGACAGGGGGTGGCTACACCTTC. Translating it yields CASSFPPTGGGYTF.

J is TRBJ1-5 and V is TRBV28, with D possibly matching TRBD1 (5 bases). Deletions cut 11 bases from V and 4 bases from J, with 21 bases between. The CDR3 spans 15 residues. Germline CDR1 reads MDHEN; CDR2 reads SYDVKM. The CDR3 protein is CASARGMRRNQPQHF. CDR3 bases: TGTGCCTCCGCACGGGGGATGAGACGGAATCAGCCCCAGCATTTT.

The genes are TRBV27 and TRBJ2-1; the match to TRBD2 covers 7 bases. Germline CDR1 MNHEY, CDR2 SMNVEV (reference sequence). V gave up 5 bases and J gave up 4 bases; unmatched junction bases: 2. There are 13 residues in the CDR3. The CDR3 DNA sequence: TGTGCCAGCAGTCGGACTAGTTACAATGAGCAGTTCTTC. Its translation is CASSRTSYNEQFF.

This sequence joins TRBV30 and TRBJ1-2; D gene uncertain. The CDR3 spans 13 residues. Germline V lookup: CDR1 GTSNPN, CDR2 SVGIG (reference sequence). V was cut by 1 base and J by 5 bases, with 11 bases left in between. The CDR3 region is CAWSGPQLYGYTF. The CDR3 coding sequence is TGTGCCTGGAGTGGGCCACAGTTATATGGCTACACCTTC. The whole variable domain, filled in from reference TRBV30 and TRBJ1-2, reads SQTIHQWPATLVQPVGSPLSLECTVEGTSNPNLYWYRQAAGRGLQLLFYSVGIGQISSEVPQNLSASRPQDRQFILSSKKLLLSDSGFYLCAWSGPQLYGYTFGSGTRLTVV.

This clone came up once. V and J are TRBV6-5 and TRBJ1-6; 8 bases fit TRBD1. The junction had 3 bases not matched to a gene; V was cut back by 6 bases and J by 5 bases. Germline V lookup: CDR1 MNHEY, CDR2 SVGAGI. CDR3 length: 14 amino acids. The CDR3, as DNA: TGTGCCAGCAGGTACAGGGGGAATAATTCACCCCTCCACTTT. It specifies CASRYRGNNSPLHF.

The chain links TRBV6-5 to TRBJ2-3, with TRBD1 matching 7 bases. Germline V gene sequence: CDR1 MNHEY, CDR2 SVGAGI. There are 14 residues in the CDR3. V shed 6 bases and J 4 bases; nucleotides not matched to a gene: 7. The CDR3 loop is CASSGTVRPDTQYF. In DNA, the CDR3 is TGTGCCAGCAGCGGGACAGTCCGTCCAGATACGCAGTATTTT.